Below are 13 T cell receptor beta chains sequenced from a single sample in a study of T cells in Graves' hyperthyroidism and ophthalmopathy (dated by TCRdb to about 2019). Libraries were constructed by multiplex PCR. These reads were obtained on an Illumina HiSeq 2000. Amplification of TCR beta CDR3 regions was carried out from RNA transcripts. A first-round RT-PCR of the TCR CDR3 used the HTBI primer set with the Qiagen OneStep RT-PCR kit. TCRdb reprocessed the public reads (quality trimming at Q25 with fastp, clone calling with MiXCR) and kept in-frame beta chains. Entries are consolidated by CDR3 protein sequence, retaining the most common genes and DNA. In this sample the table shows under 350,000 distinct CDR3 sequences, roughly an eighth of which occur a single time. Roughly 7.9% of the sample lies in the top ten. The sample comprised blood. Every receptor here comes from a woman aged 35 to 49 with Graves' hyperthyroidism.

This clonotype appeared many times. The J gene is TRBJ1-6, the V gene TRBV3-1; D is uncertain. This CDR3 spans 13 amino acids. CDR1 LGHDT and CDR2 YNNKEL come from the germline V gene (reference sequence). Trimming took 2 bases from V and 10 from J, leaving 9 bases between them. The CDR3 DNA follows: TGTGCCAGCAGCCAACAAGTGGGCTCACCCCTCCACTTT. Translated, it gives CASSQQVGSPLHF.

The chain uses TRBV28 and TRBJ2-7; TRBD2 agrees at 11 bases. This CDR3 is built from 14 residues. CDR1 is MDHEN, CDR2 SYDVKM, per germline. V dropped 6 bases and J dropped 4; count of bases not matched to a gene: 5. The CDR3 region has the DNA TGTGCCAGCAGAAGACTAGCGGGGTTTTACGAGCAGTACTTC. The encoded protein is CASRRLAGFYEQYF.

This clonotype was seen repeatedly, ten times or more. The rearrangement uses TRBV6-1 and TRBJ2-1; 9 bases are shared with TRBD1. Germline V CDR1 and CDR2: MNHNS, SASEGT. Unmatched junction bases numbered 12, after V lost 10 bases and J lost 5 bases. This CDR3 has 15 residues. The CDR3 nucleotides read TGTGCCACCTACAGAGCCGGGACAGGGAACAATGAGCAGTTCTTC. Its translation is CATYRAGTGNNEQFF.

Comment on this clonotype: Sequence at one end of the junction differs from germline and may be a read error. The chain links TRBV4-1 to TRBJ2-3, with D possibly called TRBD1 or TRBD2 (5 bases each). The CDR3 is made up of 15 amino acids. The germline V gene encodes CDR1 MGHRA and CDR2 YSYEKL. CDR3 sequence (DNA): TGCGCCAACAGCCGGGACGGGGTATCCACAGATACGCAGTATTTT. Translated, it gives CANSRDGVSTDTQYF.

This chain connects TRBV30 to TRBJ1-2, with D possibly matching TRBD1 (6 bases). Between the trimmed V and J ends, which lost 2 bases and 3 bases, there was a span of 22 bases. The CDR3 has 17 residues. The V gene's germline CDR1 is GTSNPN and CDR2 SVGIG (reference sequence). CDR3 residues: CAWSSPRRGRGYYGYTF. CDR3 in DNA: TGTGCCTGGAGTTCGCCGAGGAGGGGGAGGGGGTACTATGGCTACACCTTC.

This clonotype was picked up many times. Here the CDR3 DNA reads TGCGCCAGCAGCTTGGGACAGGGCATTGAGCAGTTCTTC. Its protein is CASSLGQGIEQFF. This chain links TRBV5-1 with TRBJ2-1; 7 positions match TRBD1. Per the germline V gene, CDR1 is SGHRS and CDR2 is YFSETQ. CDR3 length equals 13 residues. V was clipped by 0 bases and J by 9 bases; unmatched bases: 3.

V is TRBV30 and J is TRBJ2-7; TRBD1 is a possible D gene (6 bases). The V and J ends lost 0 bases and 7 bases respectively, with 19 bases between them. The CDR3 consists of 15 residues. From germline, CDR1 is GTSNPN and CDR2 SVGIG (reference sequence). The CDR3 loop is CAWSVAGAGVGEQYF. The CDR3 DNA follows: TGTGCCTGGAGTGTAGCAGGGGCCGGTGTAGGGGAGCAGTACTTC.

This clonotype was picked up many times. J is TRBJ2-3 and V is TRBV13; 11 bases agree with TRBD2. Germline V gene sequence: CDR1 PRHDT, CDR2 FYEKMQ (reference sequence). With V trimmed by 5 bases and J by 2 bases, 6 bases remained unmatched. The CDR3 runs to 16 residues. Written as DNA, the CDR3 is TGTGCCAGCAGCCCCCTTAGCGGGAGGGTCACAGATACGCAGTATTTT. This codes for CASSPLSGRVTDTQYF.

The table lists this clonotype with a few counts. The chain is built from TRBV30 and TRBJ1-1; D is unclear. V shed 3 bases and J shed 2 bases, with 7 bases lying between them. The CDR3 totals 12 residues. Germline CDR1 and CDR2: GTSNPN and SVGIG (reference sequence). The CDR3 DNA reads TGTGCCTGGAGGGGCGACAACACTGAAGCTTTCTTT. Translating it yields CAWRGDNTEAFF.

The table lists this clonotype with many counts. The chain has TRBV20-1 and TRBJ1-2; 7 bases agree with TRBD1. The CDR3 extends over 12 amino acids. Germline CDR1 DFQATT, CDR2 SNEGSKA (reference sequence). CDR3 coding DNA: TGCAGCGCCATCAGGGGGGATTCTGGCTACACCTTC. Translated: CSAIRGDSGYTF.

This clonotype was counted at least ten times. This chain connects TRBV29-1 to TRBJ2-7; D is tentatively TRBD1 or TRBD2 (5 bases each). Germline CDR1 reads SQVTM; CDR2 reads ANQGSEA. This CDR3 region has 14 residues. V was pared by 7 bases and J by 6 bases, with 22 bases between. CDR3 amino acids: CSAGPGTELVEQYF. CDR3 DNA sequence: TGCAGCGCGGGCCCCGGGACGGAGCTCGTCGAGCAGTACTTC.

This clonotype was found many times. The CDR3 is CASSSAQGTQYF. DNA for the CDR3: TGTGCCAGCAGCTCAGCCCAAGGAACCCAGTACTTC. The chain uses TRBV7-2 and TRBJ2-5; unclear D gene. V was clipped by 4 bases and J by 8 bases, with 11 bases between them. The length of the CDR3 is 12 residues. Germline V lookup: CDR1 SGHTA, CDR2 FQGNSA.

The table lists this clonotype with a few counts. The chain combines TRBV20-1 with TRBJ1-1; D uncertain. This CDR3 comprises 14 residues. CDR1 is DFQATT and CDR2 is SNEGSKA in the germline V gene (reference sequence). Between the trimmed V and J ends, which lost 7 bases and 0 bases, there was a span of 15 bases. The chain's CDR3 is CSVSGPTLNTEAFF. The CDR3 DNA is TGCAGTGTTAGCGGCCCGACGTTGAACACTGAAGCTTTCTTT.